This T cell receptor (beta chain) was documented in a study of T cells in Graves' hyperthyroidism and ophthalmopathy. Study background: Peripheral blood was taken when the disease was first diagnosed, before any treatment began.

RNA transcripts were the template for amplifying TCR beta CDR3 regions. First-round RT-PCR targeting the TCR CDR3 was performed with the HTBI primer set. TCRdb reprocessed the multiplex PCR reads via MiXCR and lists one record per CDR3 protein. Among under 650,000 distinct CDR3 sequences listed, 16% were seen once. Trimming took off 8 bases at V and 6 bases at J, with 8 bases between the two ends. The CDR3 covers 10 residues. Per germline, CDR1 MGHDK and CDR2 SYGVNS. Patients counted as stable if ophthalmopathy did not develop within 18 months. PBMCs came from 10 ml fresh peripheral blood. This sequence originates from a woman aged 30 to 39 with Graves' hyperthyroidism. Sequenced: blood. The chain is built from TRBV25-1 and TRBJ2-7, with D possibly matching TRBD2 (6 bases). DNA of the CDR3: TGTGCCAGCTACGGGGGCGAGCAGTACTTC. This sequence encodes CASYGGEQYF.